This TCR beta chain was sequenced in a study of blood T cells in healthy people across ages. A second PCR, run for about 7 to 11 cycles, used a sample-barcoded 5' primer plus a J-beta primer mix. TCRdb processed the 5' RACE reads anew with MiXCR; each CDR3 protein has one entry. The sample has 790,000 or so distinct CDR3 sequences, more than 50% seen once. V lost 1 base, J lost 4 bases, and 7 bases lay in between. The CDR3 is 13 amino acids. Germline V gene data show CDR1 as LGHNA and CDR2 as YNFKEQ. This clonotype came up a few times. The chain recombines TRBV4-2 with TRBJ1-2; no clear D. The sequence was obtained from a man in his forties or fifties in good health. Material for sequencing was blood. This CDR3 is CASSQGSGYGYTF. As DNA, the CDR3 is TGTGCCAGCAGCCAAGGGTCAGGCTATGGCTACACCTTC.